This T cell receptor beta chain was sequenced in a study of T cells in Graves' hyperthyroidism and ophthalmopathy (dated by TCRdb to between 2018 and 2021). Background for the entire study: Peripheral blood was sampled at the time of initial diagnosis, prior to any treatment. To identify TCR V-J signatures that set the groups apart, the researchers used a discovery cohort of 100 patients, made up of 43 with Graves' ophthalmopathy and 57 with stable Graves' hyperthyroidism. Whether ophthalmopathy could be predicted prospectively was tested in an independent validation cohort made up of about 20 hyperthyroidism patients plus 17 patients who later progressed to ophthalmopathy. The 90 to 100 discovery patients were randomly split 7:3 into training and test sets. In addition, the study compared T-cell repertoires in thyroid tissue and in blood from six Graves' hyperthyroidism patients. Following sampling, methimazole starting at 30 mg daily was given to hyperthyroidism patients, and high-dose intravenous methylprednisolone was given to ophthalmopathy patients. The paper reports TCR Vbeta CDR3 sequencing of fewer than 150 peripheral blood samples: fewer than 50 ophthalmopathy, over 70 hyperthyroidism and approximately 17 progressor patients.

As for this clonotype: The antigen it recognizes is unknown. No much larger clone is present one base from it, and per-base qualities are unavailable.

From the germline V gene, CDR1 is SGHTS and CDR2 is YDEGEE. The germline V and J ends show losses of 4 bases and 3 bases respectively, and no gene match explains 5 bases of the junction. The CDR3, from cysteine to phenylalanine, totals 15 residues. Of all the DNA, just the CDR3 is kept, 45 bases in frame from base 1. The research as a whole found: A model built on a 13 V-J signature distinguished ophthalmopathy from stable hyperthyroidism, reaching roughly 88% sensitivity and around 81% specificity in cross-validation and 80%/75% in testing. Most expanded thyroid clonotypes (frequency above 0.001) were also detected in blood, suggesting blood repertoires may reflect thyroid immune responses. No statistical method was used to set the sample size in advance, and investigators knew the group allocation. In validation, progression to ophthalmopathy was predicted by the model with around 71% sensitivity and roughly 76% specificity, a median of approximately 6.5 months before onset.

Hyperthyroidism patients were newly diagnosed, with disease duration under 2 months, and aged 18 to 65 years. Patients with uncontrolled infections, other autoimmune diseases, pregnancy or lactation were excluded. Clinical symptoms, serum thyroxine and TRAb, thyroid ultrasound, and orbital computed tomography formed the basis for the diagnoses. Blood from progressor patients was drawn when they were first diagnosed with hyperthyroidism, before any ophthalmopathy symptoms appeared. PBMCs were isolated from roughly 10 ml of fresh peripheral blood by Ficoll-Paque density gradient centrifugation. Progressor patients were defined as those initially diagnosed with Graves' hyperthyroidism in whom ophthalmopathy developed during follow-up. Total RNA was extracted using Trizol reagent, and RNA quality was assessed on an Agilent 2100 Bioanalyzer. TCR beta CDR3 regions were amplified from RNA transcripts. The TCR CDR3 was subjected to a first round of RT-PCR using the HTBI primer set and the Qiagen OneStep RT-PCR kit. The libraries were constructed in a second round of multiplex PCR and then size-selected and purified. Libraries were sequenced paired-end with 100 bp reads on an Illumina HiSeq2000. In the authors' own workflow: SOAPnuke was used to process the raw data, throwing out any read that contained adapters or uncalled bases, had a mean Phred below 15, or lacked an exact constant-primer or identifier match. COPE v1.2.5 was used to merge the high-quality paired reads, and each unique nucleotide sequence was defined as a clonotype. Clonotypes were aligned to IMGT TRBV, TRBD and TRBJ reference segments using MiTCR v1.1. The analysis was restricted to V-J combinations with a frequency above 0.0001, which together covered about 99% of the repertoires. A TCS score was defined as the ratio of F50 (clonal expansion) to E x V (chaos), with BLOSUM62-based TCRdist applied between CDR3 peptides within each V-J. Welch's t-statistics and random forest reduced 500 to 650 V-J features to 10 to 15, which were used in a naive Bayes classifier (R e1071). Using fastp trimming at Q25 and MiXCR clonotype assembly, TCRdb reanalyzed the public sequencing data and kept in-frame beta chains. Rows matching on CDR3 protein sequence are summarized as one entry with the most common DNA and genes. For this entry, the V and J calls and clone size follow TCRdb and not the study's own pipeline. This sample comprises some 350,000 distinct CDR3 sequences, approximately 15% of them detected only once. The top ten clonotypes cover roughly 26% of the sample.

Sample: blood. The receptor chain draws on TRBV5-8 and TRBJ1-1; the junction holds 11 bases that match TRBD1. This TCR came from a woman between 18 and 29 years old with Graves' hyperthyroidism that later progressed to Graves' ophthalmopathy. The CDR3 here reads CASSPLDRGHTEAFF. The DNA sequence reads TGTGCCAGCAGCCCCCTGGACAGGGGGCACACTGAAGCTTTCTTT.